This T cell receptor (beta chain) was recovered during a study of CD8 T cells in ankylosing spondylitis. Whole-study results and caveats: The disease-linked clones had a CD8+ phenotype and low blood frequencies. Prior literature has documented some motif variants in synovial fluid and blood from reactive arthritis.

This clonotype was picked up many times. The target antigen is unknown. Generation of TCR beta libraries employed quantitative 5'-RACE incorporating molecular barcodes. TCRdb re-analysed the 5' RACE reads in MiXCR, keeping a single row per CDR3 protein. The table records roughly 130,000 distinct CDR3 sequences, roughly 7.3% of them present only once. Germline V gene sequence: CDR1 KGHSH, CDR2 LQKENI. V dropped 0 bases and J dropped 2 bases, with 11 bases sitting between them. The CDR3 loop spans 15 amino acids. The receptor was derived from a male donor with ankylosing spondylitis or in good health (not recorded which). This chain links TRBV18 with TRBJ2-7; D perhaps matches TRBD2 (5 bases). Sample: blood, either unsorted or a sorted T cell fraction (not recorded which). The CDR3 protein is CASSPPNGNTYEQYF. The DNA for the CDR3 is TGTGCCAGCTCACCACCGAACGGGAACACCTACGAGCAGTACTTC. The complete variable domain, with remaining parts taken from reference TRBV18 and TRBJ2-7, reads NAGVMQNPRHLVRRRGQEARLRCSPMKGHSHVYWYRQLPEEGLKFMVYLQKENIIDESGMPKERFSAEFPKEGPSILRIQQVVRGDSAAYFCASSPPNGNTYEQYFGPGTRLTVT.